Shown below are 16 T cell receptor beta chains from a single sample sequenced in a study of identical twins. MiXCR, run by TCRdb on the 5' RACE reads, gives a single entry per CDR3 protein. The sample holds some 1,700,000 distinct CDR3 sequences; around 29% are singletons and the top ten take more than 0.25%. The material sequenced was cord blood. Every receptor here comes from a newborn girl in good health.

This clonotype has only a few counts. The chain links TRBV27 to TRBJ1-6; D is undetermined. There are 16 residues in the CDR3. V gave up 6 bases and J gave up 6 bases, with 18 bases separating them. Per the germline V gene, CDR1 is MNHEY and CDR2 is SMNVEV (reference sequence). Here the CDR3 reads CASRTQSRVLNSPLHF. As DNA, the CDR3 is TGTGCCAGCAGGACCCAAAGTAGGGTCCTTAATTCACCCCTCCACTTT.

This chain uses TRBV28 with TRBJ1-1, with 8 bases identical to TRBD1. Trimming removed 3 bases from V and 3 bases from J; junction bases left unmatched: 9. Germline lookup yields CDR1 MDHEN and CDR2 SYDVKM. This CDR3 contains 16 residues. DNA for the CDR3: TGTGCCAGCAGTTTCCCTCAGGGGGCCAAGGACACTGAAGCTTTCTTT. Protein: CASSFPQGAKDTEAFF.

There are a few counts of this clonotype. The chain carries TRBV4-2 and TRBJ1-4; possibly TRBD1 for D (5 bases). Germline V CDR1 and CDR2: LGHNA, YNFKEQ. The ends were cut back, 0 bases at V and 8 bases at J, with 10 bases in the middle. There are 14 residues in the CDR3. CDR3 amino acids: CASSQEGLAEKLFF. Here the CDR3 DNA reads TGTGCCAGCAGCCAAGAGGGGCTCGCCGAAAAACTGTTTTTT.

To note about this clonotype: The junction differs from germline at one of its ends, possibly a read error. V usage is TRBV9 and J usage is TRBJ2-7; 9 bases line up with TRBD2. The CDR3 has 15 residues. In germline, CDR1 is SGDLS, CDR2 YYNGEE. The DNA for the CDR3 is TGTGCCAGCCGCGTAGCCGGGACTAGCAGCTACGAGCAGTACTTC. Translated, it gives CASRVAGTSSYEQYF.

The chain joins TRBV27 to TRBJ1-1; D is unclear. The V gene lost 5 bases and the J gene lost 4 bases, with 11 bases spanning the gap. The CDR3 spans 13 residues. CDR1 and CDR2 (germline): MNHEY, SMNVEV (reference sequence). This CDR3 is CASSPRKGTEAFF. The CDR3, as DNA: TGTGCCAGCAGTCCCCGCAAGGGCACTGAAGCTTTCTTT.

In DNA, the CDR3 is TGCAGTGCTCGGGGGCAGGGGCGGATAGATACGCAGTATTTT. This gives the protein CSARGQGRIDTQYF. The J gene is TRBJ2-3, the V gene TRBV20-1; the D gene could be TRBD1 or TRBD2 (6 bases each). This CDR3 comprises 14 residues. Germline V gene sequence: CDR1 DFQATT, CDR2 SNEGSKA (reference sequence). Trimming cost V 5 bases and J 5 bases, with 17 bases left between them.

This clonotype was detected a few times. The rearrangement links TRBV7-2 to TRBJ2-7; D gene ambiguous. The CDR3 totals 15 residues. The V gene lost 5 bases and the J gene lost 3 bases, with 17 bases spanning the gap. From germline, CDR1 is SGHTA and CDR2 FQGNSA. The CDR3 region is CASSPGPQSHYEQYF. DNA of the CDR3: TGTGCCAGCAGCCCCGGACCCCAGAGTCACTACGAGCAGTACTTC.

V gene TRBV25-1 combines with J gene TRBJ2-5, with a possible D match to TRBD1 (6 bases). The CDR3 covers 13 residues. V dropped 6 bases and J dropped 3 bases, with 11 bases sitting between them. Germline V lookup: CDR1 MGHDK, CDR2 SYGVNS. CDR3 nucleotide sequence: TGTGCCAGCAGGGGGGCGTACGAAGAGACCCAGTACTTC. The encoded protein is CASRGAYEETQYF. The full variable domain, with the rest looked up from reference TRBV25-1 and TRBJ2-5, is EADIYQTPRYLVIGTGKKITLECSQTMGHDKMYWYQQDPGMELHLIHYSYGVNSTEKGDLSSESTVSRIRTEHFPLTLESARPSHTSQYLCASRGAYEETQYFGPGTRLLVL.

The J gene is TRBJ2-7, the V gene TRBV24-1; D may be TRBD1 (5 bases). The CDR3 runs 13 residues. V dropped 0 bases and J dropped 8 bases, with 10 bases sitting between them. Germline V gene sequence: CDR1 KGHDR, CDR2 SFDVKD. The CDR3 region is CATSDLRGNQQYF. As DNA, the CDR3 is TGTGCCACCAGTGATTTGAGGGGTAACCAGCAGTACTTC.

Details on this clonotype: A much larger clone differs by one base, so this may be a read error. In DNA, the CDR3 is TGTGCCAGCAGCGTCAGGGGCGGCACAGGTACGCAGTATTTT. The encoded protein is CASSVRGGTGTQYF. The chain combines TRBV9 with TRBJ2-3; the D gene is possibly TRBD1 (6 bases). The germline V gene has CDR1 SGDLS and CDR2 YYNGEE. The CDR3 totals 14 residues.

This clonotype has more than one count but fewer than ten. The chain employs TRBV28 and TRBJ1-6; D is unresolved. The V end was cut by 4 bases, the J end by 0 bases, with 7 bases between. CDR1 and CDR2 from the germline V gene are MDHEN and SYDVKM. This CDR3 spans 15 amino acids. CDR3 region: CASSWVNSYNSPLHF. The CDR3 DNA is TGTGCCAGCAGTTGGGTTAACTCCTATAATTCACCCCTCCACTTT.

Here the CDR3 reads CASSSWANYGYTF. As DNA, the CDR3 is TGTGCCAGCAGTTCTTGGGCTAACTATGGCTACACCTTC. This chain uses TRBV27 with TRBJ1-2, with D unresolved. This CDR3 has 13 residues. Germline-derived CDR1 and CDR2 are MNHEY and SMNVEV (reference sequence). V was shortened by 4 bases and J by 0 bases, with 6 bases between the two germline ends.

In this sample, this clonotype turned up a few times. The chain is built from TRBV5-1 and TRBJ1-1, with D unresolved. Trimming cost V 4 bases and J 7 bases, with 8 bases left between them. The germline gives CDR1 SGHRS, CDR2 YFSETQ. The CDR3 totals 11 residues. CDR3 residues: CASSVGSEAFF. In DNA form, the CDR3 reads TGCGCCAGCAGCGTAGGGAGTGAAGCTTTCTTT. Together with reference TRBV5-1 and TRBJ1-1, the CDR3 gives the full variable domain: KAGVTQTPRYLIKTRGQQVTLSCSPISGHRSVSWYQQTPGQGLQFLFEYFSETQRNKGNFPGRFSGRQFSNSRSEMNVSTLELGDSALYLCASSVGSEAFFGQGTRLTVV.

A note on this clonotype: Germline is not matched at one junction end, which may reflect a read error. In DNA, the CDR3 is TGTGCCGGCAGTGAAGTAGACGGCAGGGCCACTAATGAAAAACTGTTTTTT. Its protein is CAGSEVDGRATNEKLFF. The chain carries TRBV6-1 and TRBJ1-4; D is perhaps TRBD1 (5 bases). The CDR3 is made up of 17 amino acids. The germline V gene has CDR1 MNHNS and CDR2 SASEGT.

This clonotype has just a few counts. The J gene is TRBJ2-1, the V gene TRBV18; 7 bases match TRBD1. V was pared by 4 bases and J by 9 bases, with 0 bases of the junction left unmatched. Germline V gives CDR1 KGHSH, CDR2 LQKENI. CDR3 size: 11 residues. Here the CDR3 DNA reads TGTGCCAGCTCACAGGGGGCTGAGCAGTTCTTC. It specifies CASSQGAEQFF.

DNA of the CDR3: TGTGCCAGCCAGAGTCTATCCCACTACAATGAGCAGTACTTC. It yields the protein CASQSLSHYNEQYF. The rearrangement joins TRBV5-6 to TRBJ2-5, with D unresolved. This CDR3 comprises 14 residues. Deletions cut 7 bases from V and 11 bases from J, with 24 bases between. The germline gives CDR1 SGHDT, CDR2 YYEEEE.